This T cell receptor (beta chain) came from a study of T cell responses to AZD1222 COVID-19 vaccine. Findings and limits, study-wide: Clonal diversity may have been underestimated in mostly white British donors. Of spike-specific TCRs, nearly half reportedly target regions left unmutated in variants.

TCRdb's copy holds only in-frame clones and misses some; the assay was immunoSEQ multiplex PCR. The sample holds 150,000 to 180,000 clones, 90% seen once. Germline CDR1 MDHEN, CDR2 SYDVKM. V gave up 5 bases and J gave up 1 base, with 11 bases separating them. The CDR3 covers 15 residues. Turning to this clone: What it recognizes is unknown.

Sequenced material: peripheral blood, taken on day 0 of AZD1222 vaccination. This sequence was found in an adult in good health. The chain employs TRBV28 and TRBJ1-4; TRBD1 might be the D (5 bases). Here the CDR3 DNA reads TGTGCCAGCAGTCCCCGACAGATAACTAATGAAAAACTGTTTTTT. Translation: CASSPRQITNEKLFF. Combining the CDR3 with reference TRBV28 and TRBJ1-4 gives the whole variable domain DVKVTQSSRYLVKRTGEKVFLECVQDMDHENMFWYRQDPGLGLRLIYFSYDVKMKEKGDIPEGYSVSREKKERFSLILESASTNQTSMYLCASSPRQITNEKLFFGSGTQLSVL.